A selection of T cell receptor beta chains follows, all from one sample in a study of T cell changes during pregnancy in multiple sclerosis. Sequencing used immunoSEQ multiplex PCR; TCRdb keeps in-frame clones, though not all of them. The repertoire includes 45,000 to 60,000 clones, about nine tenths of them detected once, and roughly 1.2% sits in the top ten. Specimen: peripheral blood, collected after pregnancy. The receptors here all came from a female donor in good health, enrolled as a control in a pregnancy study. Both conserved end residues are part of each CDR3. D genes are given only for firm matches. The listing skips clone size in some rows; elsewhere it reads once, few, many or a size class.

TRBV6-1	TRBJ2-1	TRBD1	.	CATLRDRGNDEQFF	TGTGCCACTCTCCGGGACAGGGGGAATGATGAGCAGTTCTTC
TRBV5-4	TRBJ1-2	.	.	CASSFKGPGYGYTF	TGTGCCAGCAGCTTTAAGGGGCCTGGCTATGGCTACACCTTC
TRBV18	TRBJ2-7	TRBD2	.	CASSSPGLAVYEQYF	TGTGCCAGCTCATCGCCGGGACTAGCCGTCTACGAGCAGTACTTC
TRBV5-1	TRBJ2-5	TRBD1	.	CASSRQGARGQETQYF	TGCGCCAGCAGCCGACAGGGGGCCCGGGGTCAAGAGACCCAGTACTTC
TRBV19	TRBJ2-6	.	few	CASSPFQGTGANVLTF	TGTGCCAGTAGTCCGTTCCAGGGGACTGGGGCCAACGTCCTGACTTTC
TRBV25-1	TRBJ2-1	.	.	CASSQHGSLSYNEQFF	TGTGCCAGCAGTCAGCACGGGAGCCTCTCCTACAATGAGCAGTTCTTC
TRBV13	TRBJ2-7	TRBD1	.	CASSTTDRVIHEQYF	TGTGCCAGCAGCACAACGGACAGGGTAATCCACGAGCAGTACTTC
TRBV15	TRBJ2-5	.	.	CATSRALSPGQETQYF	TGTGCCACCAGCAGAGCGCTATCCCCCGGCCAAGAGACCCAGTACTTC
TRBV25-1	TRBJ1-2	.	.	CASSRGAVDGYTF	TGTGCCAGCAGTCGGGGGGCGGTGGATGGCTACACCTTC
TRBV2	TRBJ1-1	.	few	CASSERTVIGTEAFF	TGTGCCAGCAGTGAACGGACAGTGATCGGCACTGAAGCTTTCTTT
TRBV11-2	TRBJ2-5	TRBD2	.	CASSLGSLAGGPETQYF	TGTGCCAGCAGCTTAGGATCTCTAGCGGGAGGGCCGGAGACCCAGTACTTC
TRBV11-2	TRBJ2-7	TRBD2	.	CASSPDPGLEISPSYEQYF	TGTGCCAGCAGCCCCGACCCGGGACTAGAGATCAGTCCTTCCTACGAGCAGTACTTC
TRBV4-2	TRBJ1-4	.	.	CASSQGIDRMGEKLFF	TGTGCCAGCAGCCAAGGAATTGACAGGATGGGAGAAAAACTGTTTTTT
TRBV5-1	TRBJ2-7	TRBD2	.	CASSLASSGSREQYF	TGCGCCAGCAGCTTGGCATCTAGCGGGAGCCGCGAGCAGTACTTC
TRBV5-1	TRBJ2-5	TRBD2	.	CASSLGVAGGPEKETQYF	TGCGCCAGCAGCTTGGGGGTAGCGGGAGGGCCTGAGAAGGAGACCCAGTACTTC
TRBV7-9	TRBJ1-3	.	few	CASSIQGNTIYF	TGTGCCAGCAGCATACAGGGAAACACCATATATTTT
TRBV6-5	TRBJ1-5	.	once	CASSYSLGVNQPQHF	TGTGCCAGCAGTTACTCCCTAGGGGTCAATCAGCCCCAGCATTTT
TRBV7-6	TRBJ1-4	.	.	CASSLGGGDEKLFF	TGTGCCAGCAGCTTAGGGGGCGGGGATGAAAAACTGTTTTTT
TRBV7-2	TRBJ2-7	TRBD1	.	CASSSAGTGAYEQYF	TGTGCCAGCAGCTCCGCCGGGACAGGGGCTTACGAGCAGTACTTC
TRBV7-2	TRBJ2-7	.	.	CASSETTYEQYF	TGTGCCAGCAGCGAGACTACTTACGAGCAGTACTTC
TRBV19	TRBJ1-5	.	.	CASSIGGQGPQHF	TGTGCCAGTAGTATAGGCGGCCAGGGGCCCCAGCATTTT
TRBV27	TRBJ2-7	TRBD2	.	CASSFSIAGVSYEQYF	TGTGCCAGCAGTTTCTCTATAGCGGGAGTTAGCTACGAGCAGTACTTC
TRBV19	TRBJ2-7	TRBD1	.	CASSISGQGYEQYF	TGTGCCAGTAGTATATCAGGACAGGGGTACGAGCAGTACTTC
TRBV5-6	TRBJ2-5	TRBD2	.	CASSHRGTRVGETQYF	TGTGCCAGCAGCCACCGAGGGACTAGGGTTGGGGAGACCCAGTACTTC
TRBV6-5	TRBJ2-7	TRBD2	.	CASSLGLAGGEQYF	TGTGCCAGCAGTTTGGGACTAGCGGGGGGCGAGCAGTACTTC
TRBV6-5	TRBJ1-2	TRBD1	.	CASSDWTGNGGYTF	TGTGCCAGCAGTGACTGGACAGGGAATGGTGGCTACACCTTC
TRBV5-6	TRBJ1-2	.	.	CASSLSGTSGYTF	TGTGCCAGCAGCTTGTCAGGGACAAGCGGCTACACCTTC
TRBV28	TRBJ1-1	TRBD1	once	CASSLLDRGHSAAFF	TGTGCCAGCAGTCTCCTGGACAGGGGGCATAGTGCAGCTTTCTTT
TRBV5-1	TRBJ2-2	TRBD2	once	CASLSGSNGELFF	TGCGCCAGCCTTAGCGGGAGTAACGGGGAGCTGTTTTTT
TRBV12-5	TRBJ1-2	TRBD1	.	CASTDRWYGYTF	TGTGCTAGTACGGACAGGTGGTATGGCTACACCTTC
TRBV6-5	TRBJ2-4	TRBD1	.	CASSYGTGEGGIQYF	TGTGCCAGCAGTTACGGGACAGGGGAAGGTGGCATTCAGTACTTC
TRBV14	TRBJ1-2	.	once	CASSQAPAGLSYTF	TGTGCCAGCAGCCAAGCCCCCGCGGGCCTTAGCTACACCTTC
TRBV2	TRBJ1-2	.	.	CASSQRKSSRRDGYTF	TGTGCCAGCAGTCAAAGGAAGTCCTCCCGGAGGGATGGCTACACCTTC
TRBV25-1	TRBJ1-1	.	.	CASSDSRHNTEAFF	TGTGCCAGCAGTGACTCCCGACACAACACTGAAGCTTTCTTT
TRBV9	TRBJ2-7	TRBD2	.	CASSVATLAGGEQYF	TGTGCCAGCAGCGTAGCGACGCTAGCGGGAGGCGAGCAGTACTTC
TRBV28	TRBJ2-1	TRBD1	.	CASSAPGQGRGEQFF	TGTGCCAGCAGTGCACCGGGACAGGGGAGGGGTGAGCAGTTCTTC
TRBV7-9	TRBJ2-7	TRBD1	.	CASSLVGTGGNYEQYF	TGTGCCAGCAGCTTAGTAGGGACAGGGGGAAACTACGAGCAGTACTTC
TRBV7-9	TRBJ2-3	TRBD2	.	CASSPGLAGNTDTQYF	TGTGCCAGCAGCCCGGGACTAGCGGGAAACACAGATACGCAGTATTTT
TRBV5-1	TRBJ2-2	TRBD1	.	CASSLWTGGEGGELFF	TGCGCCAGCAGCTTGTGGACAGGGGGCGAAGGTGGGGAGCTGTTTTTT
TRBV9	TRBJ1-2	.	.	CASSQAAGGYTF	TGTGCCAGCAGCCAGGCTGCGGGCGGCTACACCTTC
TRBV15	TRBJ2-7	.	.	CATSPRIEGYEQYF	TGTGCCACCAGCCCCCGAATTGAGGGTTACGAGCAGTACTTC
TRBV6-5	TRBJ1-6	.	once	CASTRGSYNSPLHF	TGTGCCAGCACCCGCGGCTCTTATAATTCACCCCTCCACTTT
TRBV12-5	TRBJ2-7	.	once	CASGTTGGLGEQYF	TGTGCTAGTGGCACTACCGGGGGGCTGGGCGAGCAGTACTTC
TRBV19	TRBJ1-1	.	.	CASSDAVTVNTEAFF	TGTGCCAGTAGTGATGCAGTGACAGTGAACACTGAAGCTTTCTTT
TRBV11-2	TRBJ1-1	.	.	CASSPSLGPTEAFF	TGTGCCAGCAGTCCGTCGTTGGGCCCCACTGAAGCTTTCTTT
TRBV19	TRBJ1-4	.	.	CASSIGTLNEKLFF	TGTGCCAGTAGTATAGGGACACTTAATGAAAAACTGTTTTTT
TRBV6-5	TRBJ1-1	TRBD1	.	CASSYGTALSAFF	TGTGCCAGCAGTTACGGGACAGCCCTCTCAGCTTTCTTT
TRBV9	TRBJ2-1	TRBD2	.	CASSVGASGSTYNEQFF	TGTGCCAGCAGCGTAGGGGCGAGCGGGAGTACCTACAATGAGCAGTTCTTC
TRBV28	TRBJ1-2	TRBD1	.	CASSPPWTGLHYGYTF	TGTGCCAGCAGTCCCCCCTGGACAGGGCTCCACTATGGCTACACCTTC
TRBV30	TRBJ1-6	.	.	CAWKTVSSYNSPLHF	TGTGCCTGGAAGACAGTTAGCTCCTATAATTCACCCCTCCACTTT
TRBV7-2	TRBJ2-5	TRBD2	.	CASSPPGLAGQETQYF	TGTGCCAGCAGCCCCCCGGGACTAGCGGGCCAAGAGACCCAGTACTTC
TRBV7-2	TRBJ2-1	TRBD2	.	CASSALSGGPGNEQFF	TGTGCCAGCAGCGCCCTTAGCGGGGGCCCCGGGAATGAGCAGTTCTTC
TRBV27	TRBJ1-1	.	.	CASLSGDTEAFF	TGTGCCAGCCTTTCGGGGGACACTGAAGCTTTCTTT
TRBV7-2	TRBJ2-2	TRBD2	.	CASSPRTSGLPGELFF	TGTGCCAGCAGCCCCCGGACTAGCGGGTTGCCCGGGGAGCTGTTTTTT
TRBV6-1	TRBJ1-6	TRBD1	.	CASSGLQGFNSPLHF	TGTGCCAGCAGTGGACTACAGGGGTTCAATTCACCCCTCCACTTT
TRBV7-9	TRBJ1-1	.	few	CASSLGLAEAFF	TGTGCCAGCAGCTTAGGACTGGCCGAAGCTTTCTTT
TRBV19	TRBJ1-3	.	few	CASSMRVGNTIYF	TGTGCCAGTAGTATGCGGGTCGGAAACACCATATATTTT
TRBV7-9	TRBJ1-1	.	few	CASSKERGSTEAFF	TGTGCCAGCAGCAAGGAAAGGGGGAGCACTGAAGCTTTCTTT